Listed below are T cell receptor beta chains from one sample, sequenced in a study of blood T cell repertoires in COVID-19. Clones were sequenced by immunoSEQ multiplex PCR, and TCRdb holds only the in-frame ones, with some missing. The profile shows about 240,000 clones, around 88% of them singletons. The sample comprised PBMCs or T cells enriched from blood (not recorded which). These receptors originate from a woman in her 40s with acute COVID-19. Each CDR3 is given with its conserved first and last residue. Each record gives: J gene, clone size, D gene, V gene, CDR3 DNA, CDR3 protein. The D gene is left open where the match is weak. Clone size is not always given. Where it is, it says once, few, many or a class for expanded clones.

J: TRBJ2-5
size: .
D: .
V: TRBV15
DNA: TGTGCCACCAGCAGAGCTACCTTGAAAGAGACCCAGTACTTC
CDR3: CATSRATLKETQYF

J: TRBJ1-5
size: .
D: .
V: TRBV5-6
DNA: TGTGCCAGCAGCTTGGCCGCTAAGGGGGGCAATCAGCCCCAGCATTTT
CDR3: CASSLAAKGGNQPQHF

J: TRBJ2-7
size: .
D: .
V: TRBV5-4
DNA: TGTGCCAGCAGCTTGCCCCCGTCCCTCGAGCAGTACTTC
CDR3: CASSLPPSLEQYF

J: TRBJ2-2
size: once
D: .
V: TRBV24-1
DNA: TGTGCCACCAGTTTGGGGCCCGGGGAGCTGTTTTTT
CDR3: CATSLGPGELFF

J: TRBJ1-1
size: .
D: .
V: TRBV5-1
DNA: TGCGCCAGCAGGTTGGCAGGGCCGAACACTGAAGCTTTCTTT
CDR3: CASRLAGPNTEAFF

J: TRBJ1-1
size: once
D: .
V: TRBV5-1
DNA: TGCGCCAGCAGCGCGGGGCTTGAAGCTTTCTTT
CDR3: CASSAGLEAFF

J: TRBJ1-1
size: .
D: .
V: TRBV2
DNA: TGTGCCAGCAGAAAGGGGGTTAGGACTGAAGCTTTCTTT
CDR3: CASRKGVRTEAFF

J: TRBJ1-4
size: .
D: .
V: TRBV18
DNA: TGTGCCAGCTCACCAGGCGGGTGGGAAGAAAAACTGTTTTTT
CDR3: CASSPGGWEEKLFF

J: TRBJ2-7
size: .
D: TRBD1
V: TRBV5-5
DNA: TGTGCCAGCAGCTTGTTTTCCGGACAGGAGACCTACGAGCAGTACTTC
CDR3: CASSLFSGQETYEQYF

J: TRBJ2-5
size: .
D: TRBD2
V: TRBV6-6
DNA: TGTGCCAGCAGTCACCTGGGGCTAGCGGAACTAAAAGAGACCCAGTACTTC
CDR3: CASSHLGLAELKETQYF

J: TRBJ1-4
size: .
D: TRBD1
V: TRBV6-5
DNA: TGTGCCAGCGCACAGGGGGGTCGGGAAAAACTGTTTTTT
CDR3: CASAQGGREKLFF

J: TRBJ2-3
size: .
D: .
V: TRBV18
DNA: TGTGCCAGCTCACTCGCCAGGGGTGATACGCAGTATTTT
CDR3: CASSLARGDTQYF

J: TRBJ1-5
size: .
D: TRBD1
V: TRBV5-6
DNA: TGTGCCAGCAGCGCCGGGACAGGGTCCGGTCAGCCCCAGCATTTT
CDR3: CASSAGTGSGQPQHF

J: TRBJ2-7
size: .
D: .
V: TRBV5-1
DNA: TGCGCCAGCAGCTTGGATTCGGCGGGACCGGACGAGCAGTACTTC
CDR3: CASSLDSAGPDEQYF

J: TRBJ2-1
size: .
D: TRBD2
V: TRBV7-6
DNA: TGTGCCAGCAGCTTAGTCGGGAGGAGCTCCTACAATGAGCAGTTCTTC
CDR3: CASSLVGRSSYNEQFF

J: TRBJ2-2
size: .
D: TRBD2
V: TRBV5-1
DNA: TGCGCCAGCAGCTCGGAGGGAGGGAAGGTAATCCAGCGTGGCGGCACCGGGGAGCTGTTTTTT
CDR3: CASSSEGGKVIQRGGTGELFF

J: TRBJ2-1
size: .
D: TRBD2
V: TRBV15
DNA: TGTGCCACCAGCAGAGATCTTAGCGGGTTTAGTTCCTACAATGAGCAGTTCTTC
CDR3: CATSRDLSGFSSYNEQFF

J: TRBJ2-1
size: .
D: .
V: TRBV7-2
DNA: TGTGCCAGCAGCTTAGGGAGCGGGTCGGGCAACAATGAGCAGTTCTTC
CDR3: CASSLGSGSGNNEQFF